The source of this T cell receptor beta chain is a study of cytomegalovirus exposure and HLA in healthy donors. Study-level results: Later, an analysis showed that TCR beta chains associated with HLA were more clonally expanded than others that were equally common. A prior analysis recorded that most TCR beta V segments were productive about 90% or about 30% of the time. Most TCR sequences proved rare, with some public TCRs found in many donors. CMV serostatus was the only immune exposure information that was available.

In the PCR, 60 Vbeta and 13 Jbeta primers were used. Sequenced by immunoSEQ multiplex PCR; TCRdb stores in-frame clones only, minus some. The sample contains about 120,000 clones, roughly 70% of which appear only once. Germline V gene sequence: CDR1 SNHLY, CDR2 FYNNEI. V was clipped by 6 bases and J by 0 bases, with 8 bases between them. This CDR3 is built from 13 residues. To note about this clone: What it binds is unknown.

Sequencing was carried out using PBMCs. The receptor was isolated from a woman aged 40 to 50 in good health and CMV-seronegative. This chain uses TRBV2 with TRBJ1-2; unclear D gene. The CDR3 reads CASSEGPNYGYTF. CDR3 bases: TGTGCCAGCAGCGAGGGCCCTAACTATGGCTACACCTTC. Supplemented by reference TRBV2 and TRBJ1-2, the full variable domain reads EPEVTQTPSHQVTQMGQEVILRCVPISNHLYFYWYRQILGQKVEFLVSFYNNEISEKSEIFDDQFSVERPDGSNFTLKIRSTKLEDSAMYFCASSEGPNYGYTFGSGTRLTVV.